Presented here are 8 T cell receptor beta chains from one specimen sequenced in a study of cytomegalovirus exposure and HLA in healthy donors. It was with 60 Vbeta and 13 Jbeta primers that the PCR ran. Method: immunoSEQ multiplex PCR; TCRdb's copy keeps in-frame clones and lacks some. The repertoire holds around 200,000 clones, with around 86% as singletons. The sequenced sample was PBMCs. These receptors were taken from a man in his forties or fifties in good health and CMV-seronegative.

DNA of the CDR3: TGTGCCAGCAGTGTACCGGGGGGGACAGATACGCAGTATTTT. This translates into CASSVPGGTDTQYF. The chain carries TRBV6-1 and TRBJ2-3, with TRBD2 matching over 8 bases. J was trimmed by 3 bases and V by 4 bases; bases with no gene match: 3. Germline CDR1 MNHNS, CDR2 SASEGT. The CDR3 length is 14 residues.

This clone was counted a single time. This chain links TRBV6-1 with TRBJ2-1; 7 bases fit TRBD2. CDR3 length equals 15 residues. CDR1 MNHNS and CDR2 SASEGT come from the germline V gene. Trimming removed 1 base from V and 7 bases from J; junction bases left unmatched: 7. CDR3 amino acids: CASSEGGGGGNEQFF. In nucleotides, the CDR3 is TGTGCCAGCAGTGAAGGAGGCGGGGGAGGGAATGAGCAGTTCTTC.

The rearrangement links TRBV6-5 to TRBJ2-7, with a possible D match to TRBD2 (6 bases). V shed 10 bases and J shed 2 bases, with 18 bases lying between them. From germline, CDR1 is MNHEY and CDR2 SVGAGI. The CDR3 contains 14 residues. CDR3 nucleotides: TGTGCCACTAGGGCGATTAGCGGTCCCTACGAGCAGTACTTC. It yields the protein CATRAISGPYEQYF.

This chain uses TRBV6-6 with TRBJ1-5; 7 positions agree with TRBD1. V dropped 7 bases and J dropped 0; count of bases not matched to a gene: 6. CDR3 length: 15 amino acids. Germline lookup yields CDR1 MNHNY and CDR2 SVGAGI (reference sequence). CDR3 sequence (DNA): TGTGCCAGCATTAAGACAGGGAATAGCAATCAGCCCCAGCATTTT. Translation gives CASIKTGNSNQPQHF.

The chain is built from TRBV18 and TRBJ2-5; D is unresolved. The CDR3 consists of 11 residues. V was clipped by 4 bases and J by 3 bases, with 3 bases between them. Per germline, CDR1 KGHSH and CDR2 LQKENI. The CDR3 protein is CASSLKETQYF. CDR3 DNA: TGTGCCAGCTCACTAAAAGAGACCCAGTACTTC. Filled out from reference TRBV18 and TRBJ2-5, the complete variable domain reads NAGVMQNPRHLVRRRGQEARLRCSPMKGHSHVYWYRQLPEEGLKFMVYLQKENIIDESGMPKERFSAEFPKEGPSILRIQQVVRGDSAAYFCASSLKETQYFGPGTRLLVL.

In DNA, the CDR3 is TGTGCCACCAGCAGAGATTCGCGTAGCTACACCTTC. It yields the protein CATSRDSRSYTF. The chain has TRBV15 and TRBJ1-2; D gene uncertain. CDR3 length equals 12 residues. Germline V gene lookup returns CDR1 LNHNV and CDR2 YYDKDF (reference sequence). V was trimmed by 0 bases and J by 9 bases, leaving 8 bases between them.

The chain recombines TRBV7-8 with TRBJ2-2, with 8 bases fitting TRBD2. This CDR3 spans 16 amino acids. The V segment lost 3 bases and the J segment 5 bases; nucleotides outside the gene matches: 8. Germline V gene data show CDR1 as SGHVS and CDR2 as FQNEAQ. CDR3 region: CASSFQRLARTGELFF. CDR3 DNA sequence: TGTGCCAGCAGCTTTCAAAGACTAGCGAGGACCGGGGAGCTGTTTTTT.

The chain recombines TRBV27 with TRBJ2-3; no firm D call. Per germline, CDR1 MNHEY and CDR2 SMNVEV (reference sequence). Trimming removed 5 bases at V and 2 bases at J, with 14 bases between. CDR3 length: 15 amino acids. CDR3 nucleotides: TGTGCCAGCAGTAATAGCCTACTACTCACAGATACGCAGTATTTT. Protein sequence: CASSNSLLLTDTQYF.